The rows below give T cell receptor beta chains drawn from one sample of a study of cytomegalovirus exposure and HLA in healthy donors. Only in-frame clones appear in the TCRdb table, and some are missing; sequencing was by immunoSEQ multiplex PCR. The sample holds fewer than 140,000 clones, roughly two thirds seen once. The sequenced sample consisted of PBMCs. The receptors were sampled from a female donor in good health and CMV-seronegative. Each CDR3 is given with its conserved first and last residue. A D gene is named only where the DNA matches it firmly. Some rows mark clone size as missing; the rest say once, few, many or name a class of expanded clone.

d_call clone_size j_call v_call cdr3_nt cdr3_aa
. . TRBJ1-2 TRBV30 TGTGCCTGGAGTGTAGGGGGGGACTATGGCTACACCTTC CAWSVGGDYGYTF
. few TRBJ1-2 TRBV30 TGTGCCTGGAGCAGGGGAGGGGGCTACACCTTC CAWSRGGGYTF
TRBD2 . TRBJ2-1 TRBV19 TGTGCCAGTAGTATCGTACCTGGACTAGCGGCTGAGCAGTTCTTC CASSIVPGLAAEQFF
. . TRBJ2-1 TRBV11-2 TGTGCCAGCAGCTGGCTAGAGACTGAGCAGTTCTTC CASSWLETEQFF
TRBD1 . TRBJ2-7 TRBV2 TGTGCCAGCAGCCATGTCGGCGGCCGGACAGGAGCACCCTACGAGCAGTACTTC CASSHVGGRTGAPYEQYF
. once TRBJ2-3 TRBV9 TGTGCCAGCAGCGTTGGGACTAGCACAGATACGCAGTATTTT CASSVGTSTDTQYF
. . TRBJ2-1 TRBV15 TGTGCCACCAGCACAGGAGGTTCCTACAATGAGCAGTTCTTC CATSTGGSYNEQFF
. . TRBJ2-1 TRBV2 TGTGCCAGCAGTGAAGAATTAAGCCATGAGCAGTTCTTC CASSEELSHEQFF
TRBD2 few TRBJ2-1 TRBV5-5 TGTGCCAGCAGCTTGGCGGAGCGGGAGGGCCAAGCGGGATATGAGCAGTTCTTC CASSLAEREGQAGYEQFF
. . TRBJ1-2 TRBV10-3 TGTGCCATCAGTGAGTCCAGGGATATCTCGCCCTATGGCTACACCTTC CAISESRDISPYGYTF
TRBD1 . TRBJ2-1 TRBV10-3 TGTGCCATCAGTGTGGACAGGAACAATGAGCAGTTCTTC CAISVDRNNEQFF
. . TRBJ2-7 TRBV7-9 TGTGCCAGCTCCGGGTTTTTTGAACACGAGCAGTACTTC CASSGFFEHEQYF
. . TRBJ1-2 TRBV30 TGTGCCTGGAGTCCTACCATTAATTATGGCTACACCTTC CAWSPTINYGYTF
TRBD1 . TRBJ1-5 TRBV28 TGTGCCAGCAGTTTTGGGACAGGGAACAATCAGCCCCAGCATTTT CASSFGTGNNQPQHF
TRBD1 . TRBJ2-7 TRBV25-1 TGTGCCAGCCGGGGACAGTCAATTTCAGAGCAGTACTTC CASRGQSISEQYF
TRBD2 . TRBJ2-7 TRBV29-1 TGCAGCGTCGGTGGACTAGCGGGAACCCAAATTACCTACGAGCAGTACTTC CSVGGLAGTQITYEQYF
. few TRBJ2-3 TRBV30 TGTGCCTGGACTAGCGCTAGCACAGATACGCAGTATTTT CAWTSASTDTQYF
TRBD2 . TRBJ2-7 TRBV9 TGTGCCAGCAGCGTGGGACTAGGGAGCTACGAGCAGTACTTC CASSVGLGSYEQYF
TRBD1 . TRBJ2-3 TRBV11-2 TGTGCCAGCAGCTCGGGACAGGGGACGCAGTATTTT CASSSGQGTQYF
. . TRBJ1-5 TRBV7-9 TGTTCCAGCAGCATCGGGTCCCAGCCCCAGCATTTT CSSSIGSQPQHF
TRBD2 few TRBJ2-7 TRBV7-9 TGTGCCAGCAGCCGCAGCGGGAGAAGCTCCTACGAGCAGTACTTC CASSRSGRSSYEQYF
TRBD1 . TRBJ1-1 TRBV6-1 TGTGCCAGCAGACGGACAGGGGAGGAGGAAGCTTTCTTT CASRRTGEEEAFF
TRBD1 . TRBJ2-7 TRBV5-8 TGTGCCAGCAGCTTGGGACAGGGCTCCTACGAGCAGTACTTC CASSLGQGSYEQYF
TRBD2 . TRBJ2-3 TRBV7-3 TGTGCCAGCAGCCCGGAATTGGCGGGAGCGCGAGATACGCAGTATTTT CASSPELAGARDTQYF
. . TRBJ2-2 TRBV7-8 TGTGCCAGCAGCTTAACCAAGACAGAAACCGGGGAGCTGTTTTTT CASSLTKTETGELFF
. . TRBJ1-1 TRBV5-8 TGTGCCAGCAGCCATGGGTCTTTCAGGGGCAAGGGAACTGAAGCTTTCTTT CASSHGSFRGKGTEAFF
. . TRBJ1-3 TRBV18 TGTGCCAGCTCACCAAGCGTGGGGCGCACCATATATTTT CASSPSVGRTIYF
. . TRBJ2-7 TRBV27 TGTGCCAGCAGTTTGGGCACGGTCCGGGGCGAGCAGTACTTC CASSLGTVRGEQYF
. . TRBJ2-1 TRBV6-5 TGTGCCAGCAGTGGCGGACAGCCTTACAATGAGCAGTTCTTC CASSGGQPYNEQFF
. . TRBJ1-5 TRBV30 TGTGCCTGGAGTTATCCGCAGGGGAATCAGCCCCAGCATTTT CAWSYPQGNQPQHF
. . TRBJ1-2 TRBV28 TGTGCCAGCAGTTTAGATGACAGACAAAGCTACACCTTC CASSLDDRQSYTF
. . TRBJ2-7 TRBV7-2 TGTGCCAGCAGCCCCCGGGTGGCCTCCCCTGCCTACGAGCAGTACTTC CASSPRVASPAYEQYF
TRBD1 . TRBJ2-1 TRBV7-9 TGTGCCAGCAGACAGGGGGAGACAGGGGGATTCAATGAGCAGTTCTTC CASRQGETGGFNEQFF
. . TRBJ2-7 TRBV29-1 TGCAGCGTTGAAAAGGGGGAGGGCTACGAGCAGTACTTC CSVEKGEGYEQYF
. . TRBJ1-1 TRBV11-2 TGTGCCAGCAGCTGGGGGGGAACTACTGAAGCTTTCTTT CASSWGGTTEAFF
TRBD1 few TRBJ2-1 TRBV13 TGTGCCAGCAGCTACTCGACAGGGTTCTTATCCAATGAGCAGTTCTTC CASSYSTGFLSNEQFF
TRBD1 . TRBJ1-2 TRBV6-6 TGTGCCAGCAGCCCGGGACAGAACTATGGCTACACCTTC CASSPGQNYGYTF
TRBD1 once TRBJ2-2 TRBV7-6 TGTGCCAGCAGCCAAAGGACAGGGAACACCGGGGAGCTGTTTTTT CASSQRTGNTGELFF
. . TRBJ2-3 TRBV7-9 TGTGCCAGCAGCTTGAGGTTCGACTCTCGGGGAGATACGCAGTATTTT CASSLRFDSRGDTQYF
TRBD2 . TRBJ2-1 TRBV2 TGTGCCAGCAGTGAGGCACTAGCGGGAGGTGATGAGCAGTTCTTC CASSEALAGGDEQFF
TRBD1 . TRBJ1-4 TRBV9 TGTGCCAGCAGCGTGCAGGGGGGATCGGAAAAACTGTTTTTT CASSVQGGSEKLFF
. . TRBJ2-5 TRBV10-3 TGTGCCATCAGTGAGGACAGCTCCCAAGAGACCCAGTACTTC CAISEDSSQETQYF